What follows are 27 T cell receptor beta chains derived from one specimen sequenced in a study of blood T cell repertoires in COVID-19. The repertoire was sequenced with immunoSEQ multiplex PCR; TCRdb's copy has only in-frame clones and lacks some. The table has hundreds of thousands of clones, 70% to 90% seen once. Sequenced: peripheral blood. The source is a woman aged 30 to 39 with active or convalescent COVID-19.

This clone was seen only once. The junction departs from germline at one end; a sequencing error may be responsible. The gene calls are TRBV5-4 and TRBJ2-3; D might be TRBD2 (6 bases). The CDR3 is 16 amino acids. The V gene's germline CDR1 is SGHNT and CDR2 YYREEE (reference sequence). CDR3 coding DNA: TGTGCCAGCACCTTGGCGGATAGCGGAGGCACAGATACGCAGTATTTT. Translation gives CASTLADSGGTDTQYF.

The rearrangement links TRBV10-3 to TRBJ1-3, with D perhaps matching TRBD1 (5 bases). Germline CDR1 ENHRY, CDR2 SYGVKD. Between the trimmed V and J ends, which lost 11 bases and 4 bases, there was a span of 15 bases. There are 13 residues in the CDR3. CDR3 loop: CAATTGDGNTIYF. In DNA form, the CDR3 reads TGTGCCGCGACAACAGGTGACGGAAACACCATATATTTT.

The chain's CDR3 is CASSQETESYEQYF. The CDR3 DNA follows: TGCGCCAGCAGCCAAGAGACAGAATCCTACGAGCAGTACTTC. This chain connects TRBV4-1 to TRBJ2-7; perhaps TRBD1 as D (5 bases). The CDR3 has 14 residues. Germline V lookup: CDR1 MGHRA, CDR2 YSYEKL. Trimming pared 0 bases from V and 1 base from J, leaving 7 bases between.

V usage is TRBV6-1 and J usage is TRBJ1-4, with 10 positions matching TRBD1. The germline gives CDR1 MNHNS, CDR2 SASEGT. Trimming removed 2 bases from V and 7 bases from J; junction bases left unmatched: 4. The CDR3 length is 15 residues. The DNA for the CDR3 is TGTGCCAGCAGTGAATCGGGACAGGGGCTTGAAAAACTGTTTTTT. The encoded protein is CASSESGQGLEKLFF.

The V and J genes are TRBV6-1 and TRBJ1-2; D perhaps matches TRBD1 (5 bases). V was cut by 1 base and J by 6 bases, with 15 bases left in between. This CDR3 has 15 amino acids. Germline values: CDR1 MNHNS, CDR2 SASEGT. CDR3 region: CASSEGQGGKNGYTF. In nucleotides, the CDR3 is TGTGCCAGCAGTGAAGGCCAGGGAGGGAAGAATGGCTACACCTTC.

This rearrangement joins TRBV5-1 to TRBJ1-4; a possible D gene is TRBD1 (5 bases). In germline, CDR1 is SGHRS, CDR2 YFSETQ. The CDR3 length is 16 residues. Trimming shortened V by 2 bases and J by 3 bases, and 14 bases separated the two germline ends. This CDR3 is CASSFRPRVPNEKLFF. The CDR3 coding sequence is TGCGCCAGCAGCTTCCGTCCCAGGGTTCCTAATGAAAAACTGTTTTTT.

CDR3 region: CASDRRNTEAFF. The CDR3 DNA reads as TGTGCCAGCGACAGGAGGAACACTGAAGCTTTCTTT. This rearrangement joins TRBV6-5 to TRBJ1-1; D is perhaps TRBD1 (6 bases). The V gene lost 8 bases and the J gene lost 1 base, with 8 bases spanning the gap. Germline CDR1 and CDR2: MNHEY and SVGAGI. The CDR3 is 12 residues long.

CDR3 in amino acids: CASSRETDEQFF. The CDR3 nucleotides are TGTGCCAGCAGTAGGGAGACCGATGAGCAGTTCTTC. The genes are TRBV11-3 and TRBJ2-1, with D possibly matching TRBD2 (5 bases). The CDR3 consists of 12 residues. Germline-derived CDR1 and CDR2 are SGHNT and YENEEA. V lost 6 bases, J lost 8 bases, and 11 bases lay in between. Combining the CDR3 with reference TRBV11-3 and TRBJ2-1 gives the whole variable domain EAGVVQSPRYKIIEKKQPVAFWCNPISGHNTLYWYLQNLGQGPELLIRYENEEAVDDSQLPKDRFSAERLKGVDSTLKIQPAELGDSAVYLCASSRETDEQFFGPGTRLTVL.

This clone was seen more than once but under ten times. V usage is TRBV15 and J usage is TRBJ2-6; 8 nucleotides line up with TRBD2. The CDR3 consists of 18 residues. Trimming cost V 2 bases and J 0 bases; bases outside gene matches: 6. CDR1 and CDR2 (germline): LNHNV, YYDKDF (reference sequence). The CDR3 is CATSRPSGSSSGANVLTF. CDR3 DNA: TGTGCCACCAGCAGACCCAGCGGGAGCAGCTCTGGGGCCAACGTCCTGACTTTC.

V is TRBV7-9 and J is TRBJ2-3; the D gene is possibly TRBD1 (6 bases). Trimming took off 1 base at V and 3 bases at J, with 8 bases between the two ends. CDR3 length equals 14 residues. CDR1 is SEHNR and CDR2 is FQNEAQ in the germline V gene (reference sequence). Written as DNA, the CDR3 is TGTGCCAGCAGCTTAGTACAGGGTACAGATACGCAGTATTTT. Its translation is CASSLVQGTDTQYF.

The J gene is TRBJ2-3, the V gene TRBV5-5, with TRBD1 matching over 8 bases. CDR1 SGHKS and CDR2 YYEKEE come from the germline V gene (reference sequence). Trimming removed 0 bases from V and 5 bases from J; junction bases left unmatched: 8. The CDR3 runs to 16 residues. The CDR3 DNA reads TGTGCCAGCAGCTTGGGGACAGGGAGGTTTGGAGATACGCAGTATTTT. Protein product: CASSLGTGRFGDTQYF. The full variable domain, in which reference TRBV5-5 and TRBJ2-3 provide the parts outside the CDR3, is DAGVTQSPTHLIKTRGQQVTLRCSPISGHKSVSWYQQVLGQGPQFIFQYYEKEERGRGNFPDRFSARQFPNYSSELNVNALLLGDSALYLCASSLGTGRFGDTQYFGPGTRLTVL.

The rearrangement links TRBV28 to TRBJ2-4; TRBD2 agrees at 11 bases. This CDR3 has 15 residues. Per germline, CDR1 MDHEN and CDR2 SYDVKM. Germline trimming cut 2 bases from V and 8 bases from J; bases unmatched to any gene: 5. The CDR3 here is CASSLIAGGPDIQYF. As DNA, the CDR3 is TGTGCCAGCAGTTTAATAGCGGGGGGGCCGGACATTCAGTACTTC.

The chain uses TRBV2 and TRBJ2-4; possibly TRBD2 for D (5 bases). The CDR3 extends over 15 amino acids. Trimming left V 7 bases short and J 3 bases short, with 16 bases between. Germline V gene lookup returns CDR1 SNHLY and CDR2 FYNNEI. The CDR3 DNA is TGTGCCAGCACAATAACGGGGAACGGCAAAAACATTCAGTACTTC. Translation gives CASTITGNGKNIQYF.

As for this clone: The sample holds other DNA sequences that translate to the same CDR3. The rearrangement uses TRBV5-5 and TRBJ2-5; D is possibly TRBD1 (6 bases). The V gene's germline CDR1 is SGHKS and CDR2 YYEKEE (reference sequence). The V end was cut by 4 bases, the J end by 3 bases, with 10 bases between. CDR3 length: 13 amino acids. For the CDR3, the DNA is TGTGCCAGCAGCCTGACAGGAGAAGAGACCCAGTACTTC. Translation gives CASSLTGEETQYF.

This rearrangement joins TRBV3-1 (or the pseudogene TRBV3-2) to TRBJ2-1; 10 bases match TRBD2. The trim removed 0 bases at V and 9 bases at J, leaving 11 bases unmatched. CDR1 and CDR2 (germline): LGHDT, YNNKEL (reference sequence). There are 17 residues in the CDR3. The CDR3 nucleotides are TGTGCCAGCAGCCAAGATTTAGCAGCGGGGGGGCGCGGTGAGCAGTTCTTC. Residues: CASSQDLAAGGRGEQFF.

V and J are TRBV5-1 and TRBJ1-2, with D possibly being TRBD1 (6 bases). There are 14 residues in the CDR3. From germline, CDR1 is SGHRS and CDR2 YFSETQ. V was clipped by 4 bases and J by 11 bases, with 21 bases between them. Here the CDR3 reads CASSLSPGGHWYTF. The CDR3 DNA follows: TGCGCCAGCAGCCTTAGCCCCGGGGGGCATTGGTACACCTTC.

V is TRBV27 and J is TRBJ2-7; TRBD2 matches at 9 bases. The germline gives CDR1 MNHEY, CDR2 SMNVEV (reference sequence). V lost 6 bases, J lost 5 bases, and 8 bases stayed unmatched. The CDR3 covers 14 residues. This CDR3 reads CASSVAGERNEQYF. DNA for the CDR3: TGTGCCAGCAGCGTAGCGGGAGAACGGAACGAGCAGTACTTC.

Only a few counts were recorded for this clone. This chain's CDR3 is CASSIDLLAQLFF. The CDR3 DNA is TGTGCCAGTAGTATAGATCTTTTGGCTCAACTGTTTTTT. The J gene is TRBJ1-4, the V gene TRBV19; D is ambiguous. With 0 bases removed from V and 12 bases from J, the gap between germline ends came to 11 bases. Germline assignment: CDR1 LNHDA and CDR2 SQIVND (reference sequence). The CDR3 spans 13 residues. The full variable domain, in which reference TRBV19 and TRBJ1-4 provide the parts outside the CDR3, is DGGITQSPKYLFRKEGQNVTLSCEQNLNHDAMYWYRQDPGQGLRLIYYSQIVNDFQKGDIAEGYSVSREKKESFPLTVTSAQKNPTAFYLCASSIDLLAQLFFGSGTQLSVL.

The CDR3 DNA is TGTGCCAGCAGCCAGATCGGGTCCGGGGGGCCCTCCGGCCCTTACAATGAGCAGTTCTTC. It codes for CASSQIGSGGPSGPYNEQFF. The chain couples TRBV3-1 (or the pseudogene TRBV3-2) to TRBJ2-1; maybe TRBD2 (7 bases). This CDR3 has 20 residues. Germline V gene lookup returns CDR1 LGHDT and CDR2 YNNKEL (reference sequence). Trimming shortened V by 3 bases and J by 4 bases, and 28 bases separated the two germline ends.

The chain employs TRBV18 and TRBJ1-3; tentative D call: TRBD1 (6 bases). The V and J ends lost 0 bases and 3 bases respectively, with 12 bases between them. Per germline, CDR1 KGHSH and CDR2 LQKENI. The CDR3 runs 16 residues. The CDR3 coding sequence is TGTGCCAGCTCACCACCGAGAGGGGGTCTTGGAAACACCATATATTTT. The encoded protein is CASSPPRGGLGNTIYF.

This clone was found once. The J gene is TRBJ1-1, the V gene TRBV4-1; 9 nucleotides align to TRBD1. This CDR3 comprises 15 residues. In germline, CDR1 is MGHRA, CDR2 YSYEKL. V lost 0 bases and J lost 2; bases outside the gene matches: 1. CDR3: CASSQEGQGNTEAFF. DNA for the CDR3: TGCGCCAGCAGCCAAGAGGGACAGGGTAACACTGAAGCTTTCTTT.

The chain links TRBV5-1 to TRBJ1-3; 8 positions match TRBD1. The V gene's germline CDR1 is SGHRS and CDR2 YFSETQ. CDR3 length equals 14 residues. V shed 6 bases, J shed 3 bases, and the junction held 5 bases outside the gene matches. The CDR3: CASTPTGDGNTIYF. CDR3 nucleotides: TGCGCCAGCACCCCGACAGGGGATGGAAACACCATATATTTT.

The chain has TRBV6-2 or TRBV6-3 and TRBJ2-1; the D is unclear. Deletions cut 4 bases from V and 0 bases from J, with 7 bases between. The length of the CDR3 is 14 residues. CDR1 and CDR2 from the germline V gene are MNHEY and SVGEGT. The CDR3 is CASSSGGSYNEQFF. In nucleotides, the CDR3 is TGTGCCAGCAGTTCCGGCGGCTCCTACAATGAGCAGTTCTTC.

The chain is built from TRBV7-7 and TRBJ1-1; D uncertain. With 7 bases removed from V and 5 bases from J, the gap between germline ends came to 14 bases. Germline V gene lookup returns CDR1 SSHAT and CDR2 FNYEAQ (reference sequence). The CDR3 sequence is 13 residues long. CDR3 in amino acids: CASTPLGRTEAFF. As DNA, the CDR3 is TGTGCCAGCACCCCCCTAGGGAGGACTGAAGCTTTCTTT.

This clone was observed once. This sequence joins TRBV5-8 and TRBJ1-2; D is perhaps TRBD1 (5 bases). Trimming took off 6 bases at V and 12 bases at J, with 18 bases between the two ends. This CDR3 spans 12 amino acids. CDR1 is SGHTS, CDR2 YDEGEE, per germline. The CDR3 is CASTFSQGPDTF. Here the CDR3 DNA reads TGTGCCAGCACCTTCTCCCAGGGTCCCGACACCTTC.

Comment on this clone: Here the CDR3 omits its conserved ending phenylalanine or tryptophan, so a read error is the likely source. The V and J genes are TRBV10-1 and TRBJ1-5; no clear D gene. The CDR3 is made up of 13 amino acids. Germline V gene lookup returns CDR1 WNHNN and CDR2 SYGVQD (reference sequence). Trimming took off 1 base at V and 9 bases at J, with 10 bases between the two ends. The CDR3 sequence is CASSEFRLGPQHL. In DNA, the CDR3 is TGCGCCAGCAGTGAGTTTAGATTGGGGCCCCAGCATCTT.

The V call is TRBV7-9, the J call TRBJ2-5; 7 nucleotides line up with TRBD1. The trim removed 5 bases at V and 5 bases at J, leaving 5 bases unmatched. The CDR3 totals 13 residues. Per the germline V gene, CDR1 is SEHNR and CDR2 is FQNEAQ (reference sequence). The CDR3 DNA follows: TGTGCCAGCAGCCCGACAGGGCCCGAGACCCAGTACTTC. Translating it yields CASSPTGPETQYF.